This T cell receptor (beta chain) appears in the sequencing data of a study of breast tumors, draining lymph nodes, adjacent tissues (dated by TCRdb to 2016 to 2017). As for the study more broadly: Breast cancer patients provided tumor, adjacent nontumor tissue and axillary lymph nodes, and the study compared the TCR beta repertoires across these three sources. The study was designed to assess the relationships and possible T-cell exchange between tumor, surrounding tissue and draining lymph node repertoires in human breast cancer. Overall study outcomes, separate from this receptor: Tumor T-cell repertoires showed less diversity than lymph node repertoires and more diversity than nontumor tissue repertoires, and tumor T-cell repertoires showed preferential V and J gene usage. The data were judged consistent with most tumor T cells deriving from the lymph node and then expanding within tumor tissue. In luminal-like breast cancer, tumor and nontumor tissue repertoires resembled each other significantly more than in basal-like breast cancer. The conclusion that tumor T cells originate in lymph nodes was presented as consistent with a hypothesis rather than as directly demonstrated.

The sequencing machine was an Illumina HiSeq 2000. Multiplex PCR amplification was used to build the TCR beta chain libraries. High-throughput sequencing was used to analyze the amplified TCR beta chain products. The public reads were reanalyzed by TCRdb: fastp trimming at Q25, MiXCR alignment, in-frame beta chains only. Every CDR3 protein is listed once, alongside the most common genes and DNA of its rows. Across this sample there are 180,000 or so distinct CDR3 sequences, with around 33% seen only once. The top ten clonotypes cover about 3.7% of the sample. Cut back by 4 bases and 6 bases, the V and J ends lie 10 bases apart. There are 13 amino acids in the CDR3, from cysteine to phenylalanine inclusive. Only the CDR3 part of the read is kept: 39 bases, read in frame from the first base. Via the germline V gene, CDR1 is SGHRS and CDR2 YFSETQ. Lymph node samples came from the axillary draining lymph nodes of breast cancer patients.

This clonotype was seen at least ten times. Its antigen is currently not known. No much larger clone exists at a distance of one base, and base qualities are not known. The sample was axillary lymph node tissue. The clonotype comes from a female donor with breast cancer. Some clones in this sample may be carry-over from other donors' samples. The chain was built from TRBV5-1 and TRBJ2-2; the D gene cannot be resolved reliably. This receptor carries the CDR3 CASSGPLSGELFF. The base sequence is TGCGCCAGCAGCGGGCCCCTATCCGGGGAGCTGTTTTTT.